The rows below give T cell receptor beta chains drawn from one sample of a study of shared clonotypes between healthy human individuals. This table comes from immunoSEQ multiplex PCR, and its TCRdb copy is limited to in-frame clones, with some not included. Here the sample spans about 550,000 clones, about 95% being singletons. The specimen was naive CD8+ T cells sorted from blood. The origin of the receptors is a woman aged 25 to 39 in good health. CDR3s include the opening cysteine and the closing phenylalanine or tryptophan. Each record gives: CDR3 DNA, CDR3 protein, clone size, V gene, CDR3 length, D gene, J gene. The D gene is left open where the match is weak. Some rows mark clone size as missing; the rest say once, few, many or name a class of expanded clone.

TGTGCCAGCAGCTTCACTACTGATCCCGGGGAGCTGTTTTTT	CASSFTTDPGELFF	once	TRBV13	14	NA	TRBJ2-2
TGTGCCAGCAGCTTAGTTGGTTCTGGGGGCGAGCAGTACTTC	CASSLVGSGGEQYF	NA	TRBV7-6	14	NA	TRBJ2-7
TGTGCCAGCAGTTTATCAAGGCGGCGAGAAAAACTGTTTTTT	CASSLSRRREKLFF	NA	TRBV28	14	NA	TRBJ1-4
TGTGCCAGCAGCCAAGGCGGGACAGGCACGGCCGGGGAGCTGTTTTTT	CASSQGGTGTAGELFF	NA	TRBV11-2	16	TRBD1	TRBJ2-2
TGTGCCAGCAGCTCCGCGTACGGGACTCCACATGGCTACACCTTC	CASSSAYGTPHGYTF	NA	TRBV11-2	15	NA	TRBJ1-2
TGCGCCAGCAGCCCCACTACGGCCCCGAATGAGCAGTTCTTC	CASSPTTAPNEQFF	NA	TRBV5-1	14	NA	TRBJ2-1
TGTGCCAGCAGCGTGGGTAGCGGGAGGGCCAGGGATGAGCAGTTCTTC	CASSVGSGRARDEQFF	once	TRBV9	16	TRBD2	TRBJ2-1
TGTGCCAGCAGCGCTTACAAGAACACTGAAGCTTTCTTT	CASSAYKNTEAFF	NA	TRBV5-8	13	NA	TRBJ1-1
TGTGCCAGCAGCTTGGGCTTTCCAAGCCGCCCACGCTACACCTTC	CASSLGFPSRPRYTF	NA	TRBV5-6	15	NA	TRBJ1-2
TGTGCCAGCAGCCCGGGACGCCCTGAAGCTTTCTTT	CASSPGRPEAFF	once	TRBV11-3	12	NA	TRBJ1-1
TGTGCCAGCAGTTTAGACCCCACATCCTACAATGAGCAGTTCTTC	CASSLDPTSYNEQFF	NA	TRBV27	15	NA	TRBJ2-1
TGCGCCAGCAGCTTGGCCGGGACATCGAGGGACGAGCAGTACTTC	CASSLAGTSRDEQYF	NA	TRBV5-1	15	NA	TRBJ2-7
TGCGCCAGCAGCCCGCTGTGGGCGGTTGGCTACAATGAGCAGTTCTTC	CASSPLWAVGYNEQFF	NA	TRBV5-1	16	NA	TRBJ2-1
TGTGCCAGCAGCGTAGGTGGGGGGGCCACTGAAGCTTTCTTT	CASSVGGGATEAFF	NA	TRBV9	14	NA	TRBJ1-1
TGTGCCAGCAGTGGGGGGACTGAACCCTCCTACGAGCAGTACTTC	CASSGGTEPSYEQYF	NA	TRBV27	15	NA	TRBJ2-7
TGTGCCAGCAGCGTAGACCTACAGGGTTACACTGAAGCTTTCTTT	CASSVDLQGYTEAFF	NA	TRBV9	15	NA	TRBJ1-1
TGCAGCGTTGGGGGCGGTCCCAAAACCAATGAGCAGTTCTTC	CSVGGGPKTNEQFF	NA	TRBV29-1	14	NA	TRBJ2-1
TGTGCCAGCAGTTACGGAGGCTCTGGGGCCAACGTCCTGACTTTC	CASSYGGSGANVLTF	NA	TRBV6-5	15	NA	TRBJ2-6
TGTGCCAGCAGCTTATCCGGGGAGCTGTTTTTT	CASSLSGELFF	few	TRBV5-5	11	NA	TRBJ2-2
TGTGCCAGCAGTTTATCGAACAGGGGCTATGGCTACACCTTC	CASSLSNRGYGYTF	NA	TRBV27	14	TRBD1	TRBJ1-2
TGTGCCAGCAGTCGACTCGGGGAGGGGAAATTGGACGAGCAGTACTTC	CASSRLGEGKLDEQYF	NA	TRBV28	16	TRBD2	TRBJ2-7
TGTGCCATCAGTGAGTCTACGGGAGCGGGGGCCGGGGAGCTGTTTTTT	CAISESTGAGAGELFF	NA	TRBV10-3	16	TRBD2	TRBJ2-2
TGTGCCTGGACCGACGGGACAGGGAGTTTCTACGAGCAGTACTTC	CAWTDGTGSFYEQYF	NA	TRBV30	15	TRBD1	TRBJ2-7
TGTGCCAGCAGTTTCGGACAGGGGTGGGGCAATTCACCCCTCCACTTT	CASSFGQGWGNSPLHF	NA	TRBV28	16	TRBD1	TRBJ1-6
TGTGCCAGCAGTCTCCGGGACAGGGTCGACGAGCAGTACTTC	CASSLRDRVDEQYF	NA	TRBV28	14	TRBD1	TRBJ2-7
TGTGCCAGCAGTTTTATGGCGAGCTCCTATAATTCACCCCTCCACTTT	CASSFMASSYNSPLHF	once	TRBV28	16	NA	TRBJ1-6
TGTGCCAGCGTTGGACAGGGTATGAACACTGAAGCTTTCTTT	CASVGQGMNTEAFF	once	TRBV19	14	TRBD1	TRBJ1-1
TGTGCCACCAGCAGAGGGACTAGCGGGATTACCTACGAGCAGTACTTC	CATSRGTSGITYEQYF	NA	TRBV15	16	TRBD2	TRBJ2-7
TGTGCCAGCAGCTTAGAGAATTGGAACTATGGCTACACCTTC	CASSLENWNYGYTF	NA	TRBV7-2	14	NA	TRBJ1-2
TGTGCCAGCACCTGGACGTGGGGAGATTCCTACAATGAGCAGTTCTTC	CASTWTWGDSYNEQFF	NA	TRBV11-2	16	NA	TRBJ2-1
TGTGCCAGCAGTTTATCGAATGTGGGAATCGGGACTAGCGGGATCAATGAGCAGTTCTTC	CASSLSNVGIGTSGINEQFF	NA	TRBV27	20	TRBD2	TRBJ2-1
TGTGCCAGCAGCTACCGGGACAGGCCTAAGGCTTGGACAGATACGCAGTATTTT	CASSYRDRPKAWTDTQYF	NA	TRBV5-4	18	TRBD1	TRBJ2-3
TGTGCCAGCAGCTTAGGCCCTGGGGTTACCGGGGAGCTGTTTTTT	CASSLGPGVTGELFF	NA	TRBV13	15	NA	TRBJ2-2
TGTGCCAGCAGCTGGGGCTCCGCTTACGAGCAGTACTTC	CASSWGSAYEQYF	NA	TRBV11-2	13	NA	TRBJ2-7
TGTGCCAGCAGTGAAAGGGACAGCCCGTACGAGCAGTACTTC	CASSERDSPYEQYF	NA	TRBV2	14	TRBD1	TRBJ2-7
TGTGCCAGCAGCTTATTGTCGGGGGTAGCGGGACCCGATACGCAGTATTTT	CASSLLSGVAGPDTQYF	NA	TRBV7-2	17	TRBD2	TRBJ2-3
TGTGCCAGCTCACCGCTCCCAGGGGGTCCCAACACTGAAGCTTTCTTT	CASSPLPGGPNTEAFF	NA	TRBV18	16	TRBD1	TRBJ1-1
TGTGCCAGCAGCGTAGCTTCAGGGGGGAACGAGCAGTACTTC	CASSVASGGNEQYF	NA	TRBV9	14	NA	TRBJ2-7
TGTGCCAGCAGACCGGCTTCCTACGAGCAGTACTTC	CASRPASYEQYF	NA	TRBV5-8	12	NA	TRBJ2-7
TGTGCCAGCAGTCCTTACAGGAGATCTAATGAAAAACTGTTTTTT	CASSPYRRSNEKLFF	NA	TRBV27	15	NA	TRBJ1-4
TGTGCCAGCAGCTTAGGGGGGCTTGAGCAGTACTTC	CASSLGGLEQYF	NA	TRBV7-8	12	NA	TRBJ2-7
TGTGCCAGCAGCAATTCGGGCCCTTGGGATACGCAGTATTTT	CASSNSGPWDTQYF	NA	TRBV9	14	NA	TRBJ2-3